This TCR beta chain comes out of a study of blood T cell repertoires in COVID-19. Germline CDR1 is MNHNY and CDR2 is SVGAGI (reference sequence). The CDR3 sequence is 16 residues long. The ends were cut back, 5 bases at V and 5 bases at J, with 21 bases in the middle. Measured with immunoSEQ multiplex PCR; TCRdb has only the in-frame clones, and not every one. Found here are 300,000 or so clones, about nine tenths of them singletons; the top ten hold roughly a tenth. A single count supports this clone. The sample consisted of PBMCs or T cells enriched from blood (not recorded which). This sequence was found in a woman younger than 30 who had recovered from COVID-19. The chain is built from TRBV6-6 and TRBJ1-2, with D tentatively TRBD1 (6 bases). The CDR3 sequence is CASSGGWGGEEYGYTF. The CDR3 DNA is TGTGCCAGCAGTGGGGGATGGGGGGGCGAGGAGTATGGCTACACCTTC.